This is a list of T cell receptor beta chains from one sample in a study of shared clonotypes between healthy human individuals. Generated by immunoSEQ multiplex PCR, the TCRdb table keeps only in-frame clones and is missing some. Of under 2,000,000 clones in the sample, just under 95% were seen once. Sequenced: naive CD8+ T cells sorted from blood. The receptors were gathered from a man between 18 and 35 years old in good health. CDR3s include the opening cysteine and the closing phenylalanine or tryptophan. Each record gives: clone size, D gene, J gene, V gene, CDR3 DNA, CDR3 protein. D genes are given only for firm matches. A clone size is listed for some rows: how often the clone was seen (once, few, many), or a class if it is expanded.

-,-,TRBJ2-7,TRBV7-9,TGTGCCAGCAGCCAGGGACACGCTTCCTACGAGCAGTACTTC,CASSQGHASYEQYF
once,-,TRBJ2-3,TRBV27,TGTGCCAGCAGTTTAGGGGGGCGCCTCGGCACAGATACGCAGTATTTT,CASSLGGRLGTDTQYF
-,TRBD2,TRBJ2-3,TRBV27,TGTGCCAGCAGTTTGGGGCTAGCGGGGGGCACAGATACGCAGTATTTT,CASSLGLAGGTDTQYF
-,-,TRBJ2-1,TRBV7-9,TGTGCCAGCAGCTTTACCTCCTACAATGAGCAGTTCTTC,CASSFTSYNEQFF
-,-,TRBJ1-1,TRBV9,TGTGCCAGCAGCGCTCAGGGTGGCACTGAAGCTTTCTTT,CASSAQGGTEAFF
-,-,TRBJ1-5,TRBV10-2,TGCGCCAGCAGTGAGGTGAGCCTTAGCAATCAGCCCCAGCATTTT,CASSEVSLSNQPQHF
-,-,TRBJ2-1,TRBV30,TGTGCCTGGGATACAGGGTACTCCTACAATGAGCAGTTCTTC,CAWDTGYSYNEQFF
once,TRBD2,TRBJ2-3,TRBV27,TGTGCCAGCAGTTACGGACTAGCGACAGATACGCAGTATTTT,CASSYGLATDTQYF
-,TRBD2,TRBJ2-3,TRBV30,TGTGCCTGCATAGCGGGGGGTCGCACAGATACGCAGTATTTT,CACIAGGRTDTQYF
-,TRBD2,TRBJ2-3,TRBV29-1,TGCAGCGTTCCTGCGGGAGTGGGTGATACGCAGTATTTT,CSVPAGVGDTQYF
-,-,TRBJ2-3,TRBV2,TGTGCCAGCAGTGAAGGGTGGGGGAGTAGCACAGATACGCAGTATTTT,CASSEGWGSSTDTQYF
-,-,TRBJ2-7,TRBV29-1,TGCAGCGTTGTGAGTGTAAACGAGCAGTACTTC,CSVVSVNEQYF
-,-,TRBJ2-2,TRBV11-2,TGTGCCAGCAGCTTGGAGAACACCGGGGAGCTGTTTTTT,CASSLENTGELFF
-,-,TRBJ2-3,TRBV4-3,TGCGCCAGCAGCCAGAGGGGGGGACGGAGCACAGATACGCAGTATTTT,CASSQRGGRSTDTQYF
-,TRBD2,TRBJ2-3,TRBV5-8,TGTGCCAGCAGCGGGACGACTAGCGGGAATATAGGAGATACGCAGTATTTT,CASSGTTSGNIGDTQYF
-,-,TRBJ1-1,TRBV30,TGTGCCTGGAGTGTACAAGGGGGAAACACTGAAGCTTTCTTT,CAWSVQGGNTEAFF
-,-,TRBJ2-2,TRBV2,TGTGCCAGCAGTGAAGTATTCCGGACAGACACCGGGGAGCTGTTTTTT,CASSEVFRTDTGELFF
-,-,TRBJ1-5,TRBV6-1,TGTGCCAGGGATACTCAGCCCCAGCATTTT,CARDTQPQHF
-,TRBD2,TRBJ2-1,TRBV19,TGTGCCAGTAGTCTCCCAGGGCGCGGGGGAGCCTACAATGAGCAGTTCTTC,CASSLPGRGGAYNEQFF
once,TRBD2,TRBJ2-3,TRBV4-3,TGCGCCAGCAGCCAACTAGCGGGAGGCAGCACAGATACGCAGTATTTT,CASSQLAGGSTDTQYF
-,-,TRBJ1-1,TRBV4-3,TGCGCCAGCAGCCAAGAGGGGGGGGCGAGTGAAGCTTTCTTT,CASSQEGGASEAFF
-,-,TRBJ2-7,TRBV5-6,TGTGCCAGCAGGTCCCGGCAGGGGAACTCCTACGAGCAGTACTTC,CASRSRQGNSYEQYF
-,TRBD1,TRBJ2-3,TRBV4-1,TGCGCCAGCAGCCATGACCCGGACAGGTTAAGCACAGATACGCAGTATTTT,CASSHDPDRLSTDTQYF
-,-,TRBJ2-7,TRBV10-2,TGCGCCAGCAGTGAGTCAGGATACGAGCAGTACTTC,CASSESGYEQYF
once,TRBD2,TRBJ2-2,TRBV7-6,TGTGCCAGCAGCTTAGAACTAGCGGGAGGAAACACCGGGGAGCTGTTTTTT,CASSLELAGGNTGELFF
-,-,TRBJ2-1,TRBV27,TGTGCCAGCAGTGCTGGAGGGCGGGCCCACAATGAGCAGTTCTTC,CASSAGGRAHNEQFF
-,-,TRBJ2-2,TRBV13,TGTGCCAGCAGCTCGGGGCCGGGCGGGGAGCTGTTTTTT,CASSSGPGGELFF
-,-,TRBJ2-7,TRBV21-1,TGTGCCAGCAGCCGCGGTCGCACAAGCTACGAGCAGTACTTC,CASSRGRTSYEQYF
-,TRBD2,TRBJ2-3,TRBV7-9,TGTGCCAGCAGCTTAGCGCGGGAGCGTTTCGACACAGATACGCAGTATTTT,CASSLARERFDTDTQYF
-,TRBD2,TRBJ2-2,TRBV7-2,TGTGCCAGCAGCCCCCGGGAAGGAGCGGGAGCTATCGGGGAGCTGTTTTTT,CASSPREGAGAIGELFF
-,-,TRBJ2-7,TRBV27,TGTGCCAGCAGTTTCGGGACAGCGGGGGCTCGCGAGCAGTACTTC,CASSFGTAGAREQYF
-,-,TRBJ1-4,TRBV15,TGTGCCACCAGCAGAGAAGGAGGGGATGAAAAACTGTTTTTT,CATSREGGDEKLFF
-,-,TRBJ1-2,TRBV27,TGTGCCAGCAGTTTTTCCTGGGACTCCACTAACTATGGCTACACCTTC,CASSFSWDSTNYGYTF
-,-,TRBJ2-7,TRBV28,TGTGCCAGCAGCCTTTTGGCCTCCTACGAGCAGTACTTC,CASSLLASYEQYF
-,-,TRBJ2-3,TRBV7-9,TGTGCCAGCACCCAAAAGGGGAGCACAGATACGCAGTATTTT,CASTQKGSTDTQYF
-,-,TRBJ2-7,TRBV5-1,TGCGCCAGCAGCTTGTTCTCCGAGCAGTACTTC,CASSLFSEQYF
-,-,TRBJ1-2,TRBV11-2,TGTGCCAGCAGCTTAGCGAAGGGTTTGGGGGAGGGATATGGCTACACCTTC,CASSLAKGLGEGYGYTF
-,-,TRBJ2-1,TRBV19,TGTGCCAGTAGTATCTCGGTCGGGGGTTACAATGAGCAGTTCTTC,CASSISVGGYNEQFF
-,TRBD2,TRBJ2-1,TRBV27,TGTGCCAGCAGTATCCTAGCGGGAGCGAATGAGCAGTTCTTC,CASSILAGANEQFF